This entry lists 3 T cell receptor beta chains sequenced from one sample in a study of T cell changes during pregnancy in multiple sclerosis. Produced via immunoSEQ multiplex PCR; TCRdb's table is partial and in-frame only. The data contain fewer than 20,000 clones, 88% of them seen just once; the ten biggest clones take up around 12%. The specimen comprised CD8+ T cells from peripheral blood mononuclear cells, sampled after pregnancy. Every receptor here comes from a female donor in good health, enrolled as a control in a pregnancy study.

This chain's CDR3 is CSVEGRGAGEAFF. The CDR3 nucleotides are TGCAGCGTTGAGGGTCGGGGGGCGGGTGAAGCTTTCTTT. The J gene is TRBJ1-1, the V gene TRBV29-1; D is possibly TRBD1 (6 bases). V lost 3 bases and J 7 bases, leaving 15 bases between the germline ends. The CDR3 sequence is 13 residues long. Germline CDR1 is SQVTM and CDR2 is ANQGSEA. The full variable domain, completed using reference TRBV29-1 and TRBJ1-1, is SAVISQKPSRDICQRGTSLTIQCQVDSQVTMMFWYRQQPGQSLTLIATANQGSEATYESGFVIDKFPISRPNLTFSTLTVSNMSPEDSSIYLCSVEGRGAGEAFFGQGTRLTVV.

The chain carries TRBV19 and TRBJ2-1, with 11 positions matching TRBD1. Unmatched junction bases numbered 6, after V lost 5 bases and J lost 6 bases. This CDR3 has 15 amino acids. Germline loops: CDR1 LNHDA, CDR2 SQIVND (reference sequence). The CDR3 protein is CASSRGQGESNEQFF. As DNA, the CDR3 is TGTGCCAGTAGTCGGGGACAGGGGGAGAGCAATGAGCAGTTCTTC.

The chain is built from TRBV9 and TRBJ1-2, with D possibly being TRBD1 (6 bases). CDR1 and CDR2 (germline): SGDLS, YYNGEE. The germline V and J ends were trimmed by 4 bases and 4 bases, with 17 bases remaining between them. This CDR3 has 15 amino acids. The CDR3 DNA sequence: TGTGCCAGCAGCCTCGGGGGGGCCGGGATCTATGGCTACACCTTC. This codes for CASSLGGAGIYGYTF.